The entry below gives a single TCR beta chain sequence along with its context. TCRdb's table, derived via immunoSEQ multiplex PCR, lists solely in-frame clones and lacks some. The table includes around 280,000 clones, around 87% detected once. These data originate in a study of blood T cell repertoires in COVID-19. This CDR3 comprises 15 residues. Germline V gene data show CDR1 as SGHNT and CDR2 as YYREEE (reference sequence). With V trimmed by 0 bases and J by 4 bases, 5 bases remained unmatched. The specimen was peripheral blood. The chain carries TRBV5-4 and TRBJ2-3; the match to TRBD1 covers 7 bases. This TCR derives from a woman aged 30 to 39 who had recovered from COVID-19. The CDR3 sequence: CASSLGRQGADTQYF. As DNA, the CDR3 is TGTGCCAGCAGCTTGGGCCGACAGGGAGCAGATACGCAGTATTTT.